The present entry profiles one T cell receptor beta chain with its context. V shed 5 bases, J shed 2 bases, and the junction held 4 bases outside the gene matches. The CDR3 consists of 14 residues. Germline V gene sequence: CDR1 MNHEY, CDR2 SMNVEV (reference sequence). The data were obtained in a study of T cell changes during pregnancy in multiple sclerosis. Profiling relied on immunoSEQ multiplex PCR, and the TCRdb table lists in-frame clones only, not all of them. The sample has approximately 100,000 clones, about 92% seen once; the top ten hold more than 0.95%. This clonotype was obtained from a female donor with multiple sclerosis, enrolled in a pregnancy study. The source material was peripheral blood, sampled in the second trimester of pregnancy. The chain has TRBV27 and TRBJ2-3; 7 nucleotides line up with TRBD1. Here the CDR3 DNA reads TGTGCCAGCAGTCACGGACAGGACACAGATACGCAGTATTTT. Its protein product is CASSHGQDTDTQYF.